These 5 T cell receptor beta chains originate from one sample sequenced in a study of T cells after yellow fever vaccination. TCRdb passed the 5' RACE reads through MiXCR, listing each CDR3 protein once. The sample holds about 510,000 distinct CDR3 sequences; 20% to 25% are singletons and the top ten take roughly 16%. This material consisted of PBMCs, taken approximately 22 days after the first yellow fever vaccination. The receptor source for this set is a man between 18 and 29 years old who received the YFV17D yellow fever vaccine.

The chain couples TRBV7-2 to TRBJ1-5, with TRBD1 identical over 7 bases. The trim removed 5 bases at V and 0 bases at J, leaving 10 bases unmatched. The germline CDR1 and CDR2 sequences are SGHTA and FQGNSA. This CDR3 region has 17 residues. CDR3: CASSTRQGPYSNQPQHF. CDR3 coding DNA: TGTGCCAGCAGCACCCGACAGGGCCCTTATAGCAATCAGCCCCAGCATTTT.

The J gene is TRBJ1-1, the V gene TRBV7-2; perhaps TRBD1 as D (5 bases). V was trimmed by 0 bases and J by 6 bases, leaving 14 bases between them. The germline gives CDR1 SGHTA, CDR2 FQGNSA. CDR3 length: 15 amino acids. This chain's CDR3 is CASSLARQGESEAFF. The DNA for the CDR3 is TGTGCCAGCAGCTTAGCGCGCCAAGGGGAGTCTGAAGCTTTCTTT.

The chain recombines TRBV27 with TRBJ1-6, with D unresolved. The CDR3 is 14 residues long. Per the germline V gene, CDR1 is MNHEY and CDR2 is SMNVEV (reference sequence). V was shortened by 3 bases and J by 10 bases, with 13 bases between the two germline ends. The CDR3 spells CASSFRPIESPLHF. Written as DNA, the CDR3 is TGTGCCAGCAGTTTCCGGCCGATTGAGTCACCCCTCCACTTT.

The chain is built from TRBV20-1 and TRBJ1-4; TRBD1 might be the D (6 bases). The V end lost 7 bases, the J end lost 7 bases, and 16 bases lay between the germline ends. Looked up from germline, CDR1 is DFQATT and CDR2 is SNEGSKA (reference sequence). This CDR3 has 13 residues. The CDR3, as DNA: TGCAGTGGCTATTGGACAGCTATTGAAAAACTGTTTTTT. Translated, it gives CSGYWTAIEKLFF.

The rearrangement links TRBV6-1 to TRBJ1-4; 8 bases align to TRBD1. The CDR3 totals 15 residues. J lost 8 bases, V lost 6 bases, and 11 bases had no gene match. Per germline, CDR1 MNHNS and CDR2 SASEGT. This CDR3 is CASSPWTGQGEKLFF. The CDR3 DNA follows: TGTGCCAGCAGCCCGTGGACAGGGCAAGGAGAAAAACTGTTTTTT.